These 32 T cell receptor beta chains originate from one sample sequenced in a study of response to subunit inactivated influenza vaccine. MiXCR, applied by TCRdb to the RT-PCR reads, yields one record per CDR3 protein. The data contain hundreds of thousands of distinct CDR3 sequences, 10% to 15% of them singletons. Specimen: PBMCs from blood, collected on the day of vaccination. The source of these receptors is a man in his forties or fifties who received an inactivated influenza vaccine.

J is TRBJ2-5 and V is TRBV6-2 or TRBV6-3, with 9 bases identical to TRBD1. The CDR3 consists of 15 residues. CDR1 and CDR2 (germline): MNHEY, SVGEGT. Trimming took 2 bases from V and 7 from J; bases not matched to a gene: 8. The CDR3: CASSYGQGRKVTQYF. The CDR3 DNA sequence: TGTGCCAGCAGTTACGGACAGGGGAGGAAGGTGACCCAGTACTTC.

This chain connects TRBV18 to TRBJ1-2; the match to TRBD1 covers 8 bases. This CDR3 has 18 residues. Germline V gene lookup returns CDR1 KGHSH and CDR2 LQKENI. V was pared by 0 bases and J by 1 base, with 10 bases of the junction left unmatched. The CDR3 region is CASSPPPLQGVDNYGYTF. CDR3 DNA sequence: TGTGCCAGCTCACCACCGCCTCTACAGGGGGTCGATAACTATGGCTACACCTTC.

The genes are TRBV20-1 and TRBJ1-2; 10 bases align to TRBD1. The CDR3 runs to 14 residues. Per the germline V gene, CDR1 is DFQATT and CDR2 is SNEGSKA (reference sequence). V shed 5 bases and J 4 bases; nucleotides not matched to a gene: 7. This CDR3 reads CSAPRQGAGYGYTF. Written as DNA, the CDR3 is TGCAGTGCTCCCCGACAGGGGGCTGGCTATGGCTACACCTTC.

This clonotype was seen repeatedly, ten times or more. One end of the junction is discordant with germline, which a read error may explain. V usage is TRBV29-1 and J usage is TRBJ2-1, with TRBD1 as a possible D gene (5 bases). The germline CDR1 and CDR2 sequences are SQVTM and ANQGSEA. This CDR3 is built from 14 residues. The CDR3 spells CSVAGQNSNNEQFF. CDR3 DNA: TGCAGCGTTGCAGGGCAGAACTCCAACAATGAGCAGTTCTTC.

This clonotype showed up just a few times. The genes are TRBV14 and TRBJ1-6; possibly TRBD1 for D (5 bases). This CDR3 is 18 amino acids long. The V gene's germline CDR1 is SGHDN and CDR2 FVKESK. With 1 base removed from V and 0 bases from J, the gap between germline ends came to 13 bases. CDR3 bases: TGTGCCAGCAGCCAAGTGTTTGGGGGTAGCTCCTATAATTCACCCCTCCACTTT. Protein sequence: CASSQVFGGSSYNSPLHF.

This chain connects TRBV11-2 to TRBJ2-1, with 9 bases lining up with TRBD2. Germline V gene sequence: CDR1 SGHAT, CDR2 FQNNGV. The CDR3 is 16 residues long. After removal of 1 base from V and 4 bases from J, the junction contained 5 bases not matched to a gene. CDR3 coding DNA: TGTGCCAGCAGCTTAGTAGCGGGAGTCTCTTACAATGAGCAGTTCTTC. Protein: CASSLVAGVSYNEQFF.

The rearrangement joins TRBV7-9 to TRBJ1-5; a weak D match, TRBD1 (6 bases). Trimming pared 5 bases from V and 0 bases from J, leaving 11 bases between. From germline, CDR1 is SEHNR and CDR2 FQNEAQ (reference sequence). This CDR3 is 15 amino acids long. CDR3: CASSPGHTSNQPQHF. Here the CDR3 DNA reads TGTGCCAGCAGCCCGGGACATACTAGCAATCAGCCCCAGCATTTT.

This clonotype showed up many times. In DNA, the CDR3 is TGTGCCAGCAGCGGACCGGGGATTTCAGATACGCAGTATTTT. Its protein is CASSGPGISDTQYF. The chain couples TRBV21-1 to TRBJ2-3; the table's D call, TRBD1, has no DNA check behind it. TRBV21-1 is designated a pseudogene. The CDR3 loop spans 14 amino acids.

The chain links TRBV5-1 to TRBJ2-3; D uncertain. V lost 0 bases, J lost 2 bases, and 13 bases lay in between. The CDR3 runs 16 residues. Germline V CDR1 and CDR2: SGHRS, YFSETQ. CDR3 sequence reads: CASSLVLVRYTDTQYF. In DNA, the CDR3 is TGCGCCAGCAGCTTGGTGCTGGTACGGTACACAGATACGCAGTATTTT.

In DNA, the CDR3 is TGCGCCAGCAGCCCAGGGGAACAAGAGACCCAGTACTTC. The encoded protein is CASSPGEQETQYF. This chain joins TRBV5-1 and TRBJ2-5; the D gene is possibly TRBD1 (6 bases). CDR3 length: 13 amino acids. CDR1 is SGHRS, CDR2 YFSETQ, per germline. The V end was cut by 4 bases, the J end by 2 bases, with 9 bases between.

This clonotype was found a few times. The chain employs TRBV27 and TRBJ2-7; D perhaps matches TRBD2 (6 bases). V was clipped by 4 bases and J by 2 bases, with 15 bases between them. Germline CDR1 MNHEY, CDR2 SMNVEV (reference sequence). The CDR3 is 15 amino acids. This chain's CDR3 is CASSSVRGFPYEQYF. The CDR3 nucleotides read TGTGCCAGCAGTTCAGTCCGGGGGTTTCCCTACGAGCAGTACTTC.

There are a few counts of this clonotype. This chain connects TRBV2 to TRBJ1-4; no definite D call. This CDR3 spans 15 amino acids. The germline V gene has CDR1 SNHLY and CDR2 FYNNEI. V was pared by 6 bases and J by 0 bases, with 11 bases between. The CDR3 region has the DNA TGTGCCAGCAGAGTAGGAGGTGCAACTAATGAAAAACTGTTTTTT. It specifies CASRVGGATNEKLFF. The complete variable domain, with remaining parts taken from reference TRBV2 and TRBJ1-4, reads EPEVTQTPSHQVTQMGQEVILRCVPISNHLYFYWYRQILGQKVEFLVSFYNNEISEKSEIFDDQFSVERPDGSNFTLKIRSTKLEDSAMYFCASRVGGATNEKLFFGSGTQLSVL.

This clonotype was recorded at least ten times. The chain is built from TRBV10-3 and TRBJ2-2; unclear D gene. With 7 bases removed from V and 0 bases from J, the gap between germline ends came to 9 bases. The CDR3 is 14 amino acids. Per germline, CDR1 ENHRY and CDR2 SYGVKD. CDR3 DNA sequence: TGTGCCATCACACCGGCAACGAACACCGGGGAGCTGTTTTTT. Translation: CAITPATNTGELFF.

This clonotype was observed a handful of times. The V and J genes are TRBV7-9 and TRBJ2-3; 8 bases fit TRBD2. Germline V gene sequence: CDR1 SEHNR, CDR2 FQNEAQ (reference sequence). J was trimmed by 2 bases and V by 1 base; bases with no gene match: 5. CDR3 size: 16 residues. CDR3 nucleotide sequence: TGTGCCAGCAGCTTAGGATCAGCGGGGGCCACAGATACGCAGTATTTT. Translation gives CASSLGSAGATDTQYF.

The genes are TRBV2 and TRBJ2-5; 9 bases are a match to TRBD2. CDR3 length: 16 residues. Unmatched junction bases numbered 11, after V lost 3 bases and J lost 6 bases. In germline, CDR1 is SNHLY, CDR2 FYNNEI. The CDR3 DNA reads TGTGCCAGCAGTGATCGGGTTAGCGGGAGTTCGCAGACCCAGTACTTC. This translates into CASSDRVSGSSQTQYF.

The chain uses TRBV7-2 and TRBJ2-7, with 8 nucleotides matching TRBD1. The CDR3 spans 14 residues. Trimming took 5 bases from V and 6 from J; bases not matched to a gene: 9. The V gene's germline CDR1 is SGHTA and CDR2 FQGNSA. The CDR3 reads CASSPTGDRGEQYF. CDR3 sequence (DNA): TGTGCCAGCAGCCCGACAGGGGATCGCGGCGAGCAGTACTTC.

The sample holds many counts of this clonotype. This chain uses TRBV6-1 with TRBJ1-2, with unresolved D. Germline CDR1 and CDR2: MNHNS and SASEGT. This CDR3 contains 13 residues. The V end lost 7 bases, the J end lost 0 bases, and 9 bases lay between the germline ends. CDR3: CASTSVSNYGYTF. The CDR3, as DNA: TGTGCCAGCACGTCAGTCTCTAACTATGGCTACACCTTC.

The chain combines TRBV5-5 with TRBJ2-1; 9 nucleotides agree with TRBD1. CDR1 and CDR2 from the germline V gene are SGHKS and YYEKEE (reference sequence). The trim removed 3 bases at V and 2 bases at J, leaving 6 bases unmatched. The length of the CDR3 is 16 residues. DNA for the CDR3: TGTGCCAGCAGCTGGGAGGACAGGGGCCCCTACAATGAGCAGTTCTTC. This gives the protein CASSWEDRGPYNEQFF.

The genes are TRBV12-3 or TRBV12-4 and TRBJ1-5; tentative D call: TRBD1 (5 bases). V gave up 7 bases and J gave up 3 bases, with 16 bases separating them. There are 15 residues in the CDR3. This chain's CDR3 is CASTRRGDVNQPQHF. CDR3 coding DNA: TGTGCCAGCACGCGTCGGGGGGACGTCAATCAGCCCCAGCATTTT.

The chain combines TRBV19 with TRBJ1-6; the D is unclear. Trimming pared 2 bases from V and 0 bases from J, leaving 8 bases between. The CDR3 extends over 16 amino acids. CDR1 and CDR2 from the germline V gene are LNHDA and SQIVND (reference sequence). In nucleotides, the CDR3 is TGTGCCAGTAGTATAAGGACCGGCTCCTATAATTCACCCCTCCACTTT. Translated, it gives CASSIRTGSYNSPLHF.

This clonotype was seen a handful of times. The rearrangement uses TRBV11-1 and TRBJ2-7, with 8 bases fitting TRBD1. CDR1 SGHAT and CDR2 FQDESV come from the germline V gene (reference sequence). Losses at the gene ends were 5 bases for V and 0 bases for J; bases not matched to a gene: 9. The CDR3 has 16 residues. Written as DNA, the CDR3 is TGTGCCAGCAGCCCTTGGACAGGGACGACCTCCTACGAGCAGTACTTC. It yields the protein CASSPWTGTTSYEQYF.

This clonotype appeared a few times. The rearrangement links TRBV30 to TRBJ2-5; TRBD2 matches at 8 bases. V dropped 7 bases and J dropped 4; count of bases not matched to a gene: 8. The CDR3 consists of 13 residues. CDR1 is GTSNPN, CDR2 SVGIG, per germline (reference sequence). The CDR3 reads CASAERGLETQYF. The CDR3 DNA sequence: TGTGCCTCGGCGGAGCGGGGGCTAGAGACCCAGTACTTC.

The chain uses TRBV7-3 and TRBJ2-5; no clear D. CDR3 length: 13 residues. Trimming cost V 5 bases and J 4 bases, with 11 bases left between them. Germline assignment: CDR1 SGHTA and CDR2 FQGTGA. In DNA form, the CDR3 reads TGTGCCAGCAGCCCCGACCGTGCAGAGACCCAGTACTTC. The encoded protein is CASSPDRAETQYF.

This clonotype was seen only once. The rearrangement links TRBV9 to TRBJ2-3; D is possibly TRBD2 (6 bases). This CDR3 has 14 residues. Germline CDR1 and CDR2: SGDLS and YYNGEE. CDR3 loop: CGSSDSGSTDTQYF. DNA for the CDR3: TGTGGAAGCAGCGACAGCGGGAGCACAGATACGCAGTATTTT. Supplemented by reference TRBV9 and TRBJ2-3, the full variable domain reads DSGVTQTPKHLITATGQRVTLRCSPRSGDLSVYWYQQSLDQGLQFLIQYYNGEERAKGNILERFSAQQFPDLHSELNLSSLELGDSALYFCGSSDSGSTDTQYFGPGTRLTVL.

There are a few counts of this clonotype. This sequence joins TRBV28 and TRBJ2-1; D is possibly TRBD1 or TRBD2 (5 bases each). The CDR3 runs 13 residues. V shed 6 bases and J shed 9 bases, with 15 bases lying between them. CDR1 is MDHEN and CDR2 is SYDVKM in the germline V gene. The CDR3 loop is CASRSGRLGEQFF. In DNA, the CDR3 is TGTGCCAGCAGATCGGGACGGTTGGGTGAGCAGTTCTTC.

This clonotype occurred a few times. The rearrangement joins TRBV6-1 to TRBJ2-5; a possible D gene is TRBD1 (5 bases). The length of the CDR3 is 16 residues. Germline loops: CDR1 MNHNS, CDR2 SASEGT. V gave up 1 base and J gave up 7 bases, with 19 bases separating them. For the CDR3, the DNA is TGTGCCAGCAGTGAAGTTGCCAGGACACGCCTTTTGACCCAGTACTTC. Encoded protein: CASSEVARTRLLTQYF.

Many counts were recorded for this clonotype. The J gene is TRBJ2-3, the V gene TRBV3-1; 7 bases match TRBD2. The junction had 17 bases not matched to a gene; V was cut back by 0 bases and J by 2 bases. Germline-derived CDR1 and CDR2 are LGHDT and YNNKEL (reference sequence). This CDR3 has 20 residues. This CDR3 is CASSQDSHFRRSGVTDTQYF. As DNA, the CDR3 is TGTGCCAGCAGCCAAGATTCCCATTTTCGCCGGAGCGGGGTCACAGATACGCAGTATTTT.

This clonotype was seen at least ten times. V and J are TRBV20-1 and TRBJ1-5; TRBD1 agrees at 10 bases. The CDR3 runs to 13 residues. V dropped 6 bases and J dropped 4; count of bases not matched to a gene: 3. Germline V CDR1 and CDR2: DFQATT, SNEGSKA (reference sequence). The CDR3 DNA follows: TGCAGTGCCGGGACAGGGGTTAATCAGCCCCAGCATTTT. It specifies CSAGTGVNQPQHF.

This clonotype occurred a few times. V and J are TRBV20-1 and TRBJ2-1; D is uncertain. CDR1 DFQATT and CDR2 SNEGSKA come from the germline V gene (reference sequence). Trimming stripped 3 bases from V and 6 bases from J, with 21 bases between. The CDR3 contains 16 residues. CDR3 DNA sequence: TGCAGTGCTAGTGACTTGAGCGCCTCCCTTACCAATGAGCAGTTCTTC. Translation: CSASDLSASLTNEQFF.

Concerning this clonotype itself: A read error may be the cause here, since a much bigger clone is one base away. V gene TRBV12-3 or TRBV12-4 combines with J gene TRBJ2-1; tentatively, D is TRBD1 (5 bases). The length of the CDR3 is 12 residues. The ends were cut back, 10 bases at V and 2 bases at J, with 9 bases in the middle. CDR3 sequence: CATEDTYNEQFF. The CDR3 nucleotides are TGTGCCACCGAGGACACCTACAATGAGCAGTTCTTC.

This clonotype was found a few times. This chain connects TRBV6-2 or TRBV6-3 to TRBJ2-7, with D maybe TRBD1 (6 bases). The germline CDR1 and CDR2 sequences are MNHEY and SVGEGT. CDR3 size: 14 residues. Trimming shortened V by 5 bases and J by 1 base, and 12 bases separated the two germline ends. The CDR3 DNA is TGTGCCAGCAGTCGCCCAGACAGGTCCTACGAGCAGTACTTC. This gives the protein CASSRPDRSYEQYF.

This rearrangement joins TRBV6-1 to TRBJ2-6; D might be TRBD2 (7 bases). Trimming cost V 5 bases and J 3 bases, with 11 bases left between them. Germline-derived CDR1 and CDR2 are MNHNS and SASEGT. There are 15 residues in the CDR3. The CDR3 loop reads CASSRGAFGANVLTF. CDR3 nucleotides: TGTGCCAGCAGTCGGGGGGCGTTTGGGGCCAACGTCCTGACTTTC.